The rows below give T cell receptor beta chains drawn from one sample of a study of Tregs in tolerant kidney transplant recipients. TCRdb's copy holds only in-frame clones and misses some; the assay was immunoSEQ multiplex PCR. The table lists 65,000 to 85,000 clones, roughly 90% of them singletons. The sample was CD4+ T cells from blood (PBMCs), taken 24 months after the transplant. The receptors shown here come from a human patient who received a combined kidney and bone marrow transplant. Some of the T cells might come from the graft donor. CDR3s include the opening cysteine and the closing phenylalanine or tryptophan. Clone sizes are given selectively: once, few, many, or a class where the clone is expanded.

NA	TRBV7-8	TRBJ1-2	CASSSGTGSYYGYTF
NA	TRBV5-8	TRBJ2-2	CASSLRLAGFGGELFF
once	TRBV5-1	TRBJ2-7	CASSLGGGKSYEQYF
NA	TRBV6-1	TRBJ1-5	CASRDMGLGNQPQHF
NA	TRBV29-1	TRBJ2-1	CSVENQRGPYNEQFF
NA	TRBV28	TRBJ2-5	CASSFPIQGALQETQYF
once	TRBV2	TRBJ2-7	CASTHGLAGESAYEQYF
NA	TRBV5-8	TRBJ2-2	CASSAQGVASAGELFF
NA	TRBV23-1	TRBJ2-2	CASSPGTGKTGELFF
once	TRBV4-2	TRBJ2-2	CASSQEPGLANTGELFF
NA	TRBV28	TRBJ2-7	CASKAGGRYEQYF
few	TRBV4-3	TRBJ1-3	CASSLQGRWNTIYF
NA	TRBV19	TRBJ2-6	CASSIGLLSGANVLTF
NA	TRBV11-1	TRBJ1-6	CASTSRGLGNSPLHF
NA	TRBV11-2	TRBJ1-2	CASSPYRDGYTF
NA	TRBV29-1	TRBJ2-1	CSVEGSVRGGAYNEQFF
NA	TRBV29-1	TRBJ1-1	CSVDRGTAEAFF
NA	TRBV6-6	TRBJ2-7	CASSKPGQGRSEQYF
NA	TRBV11-2	TRBJ2-1	CASSLGLSGIYNEQFF
NA	TRBV28	TRBJ2-2	CASSLSATANTGELFF
NA	TRBV7-9	TRBJ2-7	CASSPVSRGSYEQYF
NA	TRBV5-6	TRBJ2-1	CASSRATAGIVPFEQFF
NA	TRBV5-1	TRBJ2-3	CASSPGLAGDFWVTDTQYF
once	TRBV6-5	TRBJ2-1	CASSYLGTGSNEQFF
NA	TRBV27	TRBJ2-7	CASSFATGDYEDYEQYF
NA	TRBV28	TRBJ1-6	CASSSQGAPPYSPLHF
NA	TRBV19	TRBJ1-6	CASTRTGGNSPLHF
NA	TRBV5-4	TRBJ1-1	CASSVPGQNTEAFF